This is a list of T cell receptor beta chains from one sample in a study of shared clonotypes between healthy human individuals. Profiling relied on immunoSEQ multiplex PCR, and the TCRdb table lists in-frame clones only, not all of them. The sample lists some 2 million clones; over 85% were seen once. The sample was naive CD8+ T cells sorted from blood. These receptor sequences come from a man younger than 35 in good health. Both conserved end residues are part of each CDR3. Each record gives: V gene, J gene, CDR3 length, clone size, D gene, CDR3 DNA, CDR3 protein. A D gene is named only where the DNA matches it firmly. Rows give clone size only sometimes, using once, few, many, or a class for an expanded clone.

>TRBV27|TRBJ2-7|15|.|TRBD2
TGTGCCAGCAGTCCCGGGACTAGCTCCCGTTACGAGCAGTACTTC
CASSPGTSSRYEQYF
>TRBV7-6|TRBJ1-6|12|.|.
TGTGCCAGCAGCGACAGGTCGTCACCCCTCCACTTT
CASSDRSSPLHF
>TRBV15|TRBJ1-1|15|.|.
TGTGCCACCAGCAGAGAGGCTGACAGAAGCACTGAAGCTTTCTTT
CATSREADRSTEAFF
>TRBV6-1|TRBJ1-6|17|.|.
TGTGCCAGCAGTGACCCCCAGGGGCGGGAAGAGGATTCACCCCTCCACTTT
CASSDPQGREEDSPLHF
>TRBV27|TRBJ2-7|15|.|.
TGTGCCAGCAGAATGTTCGAAGGTTCCACCTACGAGCAGTACTTC
CASRMFEGSTYEQYF
>TRBV9|TRBJ1-6|14|.|.
TGTGCCAGCAGCGTAGGAGGGGGACAAGGACCCCTCCACTTT
CASSVGGGQGPLHF
>TRBV6-1|TRBJ1-2|16|.|TRBD1
TGTGCCAGCAGTGTTCCCTGGACAGGGACCCACTATGGCTACACCTTC
CASSVPWTGTHYGYTF
>TRBV10-2|TRBJ2-7|13|.|.
TGCGCCAGCAGTGCCCCGGACGTGCACGAGCAGTACTTC
CASSAPDVHEQYF
>TRBV25-1|TRBJ1-3|15|.|.
TGTGCCAGCAGTTACACCGGGAGCTCTGGAAACACCATATATTTT
CASSYTGSSGNTIYF
>TRBV5-1|TRBJ2-7|16|.|.
TGCGCCAGCAGCTTGGAGGCAGGAATCTTTCCCTACGAGCAGTACTTC
CASSLEAGIFPYEQYF
>TRBV6-5|TRBJ2-7|13|.|.
TGTGCCAGCAGTTGGCAGCGGTCCTACGAGCAGTACTTC
CASSWQRSYEQYF
>TRBV4-2|TRBJ2-5|15|.|.
TGTGCCAGCAGCCAAGATCTGACGGCCCGGGAGACCCAGTACTTC
CASSQDLTARETQYF
>TRBV27|TRBJ2-2|13|.|.
TGCGGTTCTCGAAATGCAGGCACCGGGGAGCTGTTTTTT
CGSRNAGTGELFF
>TRBV7-2|TRBJ1-5|14|.|.
TGTGCCAGCAGCTTAGGGTACGGAGGACAGCCCCAGCATTTT
CASSLGYGGQPQHF
>TRBV7-6|TRBJ2-5|14|.|.
TGTGCCAGCAGCTTAGTTGGACTCCAAGAGACCCAGTACTTC
CASSLVGLQETQYF
>TRBV18|TRBJ1-1|14|.|.
TGTGCCAGCTCACTACAGGGTGAGGACACTGAAGCTTTCTTT
CASSLQGEDTEAFF
>TRBV5-1|TRBJ2-4|16|.|.
TGCGCCAGCAGCTTGGATGTCGGGCTAGCCAAAAACATTCAGTACTTC
CASSLDVGLAKNIQYF
>TRBV28|TRBJ2-7|12|.|.
TGTGCCAGCAGTTCTTGGGCCTACGAGCAGTACTTC
CASSSWAYEQYF
>TRBV6-1|TRBJ2-3|15|.|.
TGTGCCAGCAAGGTGGCGGCTTACGGCACAGATACGCAGTATTTT
CASKVAAYGTDTQYF
>TRBV29-1|TRBJ2-7|13|.|.
TGCAGCGTTGAAGTTGACACCTCCTACGAGCAGTACTTC
CSVEVDTSYEQYF
>TRBV2|TRBJ1-1|16|.|.
TGTGCCAGCAGTGACCCGGGGCGGACGGGTCTCACTGAAGCTTTCTTT
CASSDPGRTGLTEAFF
>TRBV9|TRBJ2-1|13|.|.
TGTGCCAGCAGCGTAGAGGGGGACAATGAGCAGTTCTTC
CASSVEGDNEQFF
>TRBV28|TRBJ1-5|14|.|.
TGTGCCAGCAGTTGGGTAGGGACCAATCAGCCCCAGCATTTT
CASSWVGTNQPQHF
>TRBV27|TRBJ1-2|18|once|.
TGTGCCAGCAGTTTATTGAGTTACACGGGGGCAGGGCCCTATGGCTACACCTTC
CASSLLSYTGAGPYGYTF
>TRBV5-4|TRBJ1-2|16|.|TRBD1
TGTGCCAGCAGCTTGGAAGCACAGGGGTTCCGCTATGGCTACACCTTC
CASSLEAQGFRYGYTF
>TRBV15|TRBJ1-2|15|.|.
TGTGCCACCAGCAGGCCGGGGGGGGAGAAATATGGCTACACCTTC
CATSRPGGEKYGYTF
>TRBV10-1|TRBJ1-2|12|.|.
TGCGCCAGCGGGGACACCGGCTATGGCTACACCTTC
CASGDTGYGYTF
>TRBV27|TRBJ1-5|14|once|.
TGTGCCAGCAGTCCTGGACAGATATATCAGCCCCAGCATTTT
CASSPGQIYQPQHF
>TRBV25-1|TRBJ2-7|16|once|TRBD1
TGTGCCATTCACGTCCGAGGGGACAGGAGGGACTACGAGCAGTACTTC
CAIHVRGDRRDYEQYF
>TRBV6-5|TRBJ2-1|16|once|.
TGTGCCAGCAGTTTGTGGGTCGGGAAACCAAACAATGAGCAGTTCTTC
CASSLWVGKPNNEQFF
>TRBV19|TRBJ2-7|15|.|.
TGTGCCAGTAGTATAGATCAGGGACACAGTAACGAGCAGTACTTC
CASSIDQGHSNEQYF
>TRBV7-9|TRBJ1-1|17|.|.
TGTGCCAGCAGCTTCCCGGCAGTAAAAAGCCCGGACACTGAAGCTTTCTTT
CASSFPAVKSPDTEAFF
>TRBV9|TRBJ2-7|16|.|.
TGTGCCAGCAGCGTGGAACCAGGCGGCCCGAAGGAGGAGCAGTACTTC
CASSVEPGGPKEEQYF
>TRBV4-3|TRBJ2-2|11|once|.
TGCGCCAGCAGCCTCGCTGGGGAGCTGTTTTTT
CASSLAGELFF
>TRBV6-6|TRBJ2-1|16|.|TRBD2
TGTGCCAGCAGTTCCGAGGGGATGAGGGGACTAGATGAGCAGTTCTTC
CASSSEGMRGLDEQFF
>TRBV29-1|TRBJ2-7|15|.|.
TGCAGCGTTGAAGACGGGCAGCAAGGCTCCTACGAGCAGTACTTC
CSVEDGQQGSYEQYF
>TRBV19|TRBJ2-2|14|.|.
TGTGCCAGTAGTTGGGCCCTGAACACCGGGGAGCTGTTTTTT
CASSWALNTGELFF
>TRBV7-3|TRBJ2-1|15|.|.
TGTGCCAGCAGCTTAATAGTTGGACCTTACAATGAGCAGTTCTTC
CASSLIVGPYNEQFF
>TRBV4-1|TRBJ2-7|11|.|.
TGCGCCAGCAGCCAAGCGGGAGAGCAGTACTTC
CASSQAGEQYF
>TRBV11-2|TRBJ2-2|17|.|TRBD2
TGTGCCAGCAGCTGGGGACTAGCGGGAGGGCTCACCGGGGAGCTGTTTTTT
CASSWGLAGGLTGELFF
>TRBV28|TRBJ2-7|14|.|TRBD1
TGTGCCAGCAGTTCGGGACAGGGTCTCCACGAGCAGTACTTC
CASSSGQGLHEQYF
>TRBV30|TRBJ2-7|12|.|.
TGTGCCTGGAGTGATAGCGGCTACGAGCAGTACTTC
CAWSDSGYEQYF
>TRBV7-9|TRBJ2-1|15|.|TRBD1
TGTGCCAGCAGCCCGGCCCTAACAGGGGTCGATGAGCAGTTCTTC
CASSPALTGVDEQFF
>TRBV5-5|TRBJ1-5|13|.|.
TGTGCCAGCAGCACCGACAGGCATCAGCCCCAGCATTTT
CASSTDRHQPQHF
>TRBV13|TRBJ2-7|17|.|.
TGTGCCAGCAGCTCATCCCCCGGGTGGGGGAACTCCTACGAGCAGTACTTC
CASSSSPGWGNSYEQYF
>TRBV28|TRBJ1-6|16|.|.
TGTGCCAGCAGTTTGAGGGGGGTTTCGGATAATTCACCCCTCCACTTT
CASSLRGVSDNSPLHF
>TRBV9|TRBJ2-7|15|.|.
TGTGCCAGCAGCGTAGGCGGATTGGGCGAGCACGAGCAGTACTTC
CASSVGGLGEHEQYF